This T cell receptor beta chain was captured in a study of blood T cell repertoires in COVID-19. Whole-study context: Acute and convalescent COVID-19 samples came from the United States, Italy and Spain. Nucleic acid was either cDNA or gDNA, and it came from T cells, B-cell-depleted T cells, or PBMCs.

Original data processing: Estimation of nucleated cell counts was performed using reference gene primer amplification. Libraries were prepared by immunoSEQ multiplex PCR; TCRdb keeps only in-frame clonotypes and omits some of them. V, J and clone size derive from that table, while D and trimming were established from the DNA sequence. In the table there are about 59,000 clones, less than 80% of which are singletons. Germline loops: CDR1 MNHEY, CDR2 SMNVEV (reference sequence). The CDR3 is 16 residues long. V shed 5 bases and J 7 bases; nucleotides not matched to a gene: 13. This sequence joins TRBV27 and TRBJ1-5; TRBD1 matches 8 bases. The sequencing sample was made of peripheral blood. The receptor's source is a human donor in a cohort sampled during active COVID-19. The CDR3 loop reads CASSPLDRGAGQPQHF. CDR3 bases: TGTGCCAGCAGTCCGCTCGACAGGGGCGCGGGCCAGCCCCAGCATTTT.